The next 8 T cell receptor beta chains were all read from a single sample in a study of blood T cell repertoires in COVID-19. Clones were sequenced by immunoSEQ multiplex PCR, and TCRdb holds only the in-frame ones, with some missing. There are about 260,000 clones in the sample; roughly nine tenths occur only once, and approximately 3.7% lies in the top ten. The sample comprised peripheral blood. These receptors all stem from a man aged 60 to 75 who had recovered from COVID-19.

In DNA, the CDR3 is TGTGCCAGCAGCCGCGACAGTAACACTGAAGCTTTCTTT. Its translation: CASSRDSNTEAFF. The V gene is TRBV7-8, the J gene TRBJ1-1; TRBD1 might be the D (5 bases). The CDR3 spans 13 residues. Looked up from germline, CDR1 is SGHVS and CDR2 is FQNEAQ. The ends were cut back, 5 bases at V and 2 bases at J, with 9 bases in the middle.

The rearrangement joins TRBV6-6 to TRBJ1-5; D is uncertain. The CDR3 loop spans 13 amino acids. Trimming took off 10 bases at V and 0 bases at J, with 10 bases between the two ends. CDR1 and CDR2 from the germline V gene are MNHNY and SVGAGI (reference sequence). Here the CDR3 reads CAIAERSNQPQHF. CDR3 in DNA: TGTGCCATCGCGGAGCGTAGCAATCAGCCCCAGCATTTT.

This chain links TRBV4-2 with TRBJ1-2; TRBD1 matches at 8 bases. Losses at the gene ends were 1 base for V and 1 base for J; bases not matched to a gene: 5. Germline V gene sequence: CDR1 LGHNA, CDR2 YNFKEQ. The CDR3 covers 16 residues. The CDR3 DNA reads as TGTGCCAGCAGCCAAGGCCCAGGGGGCAGTAACTATGGCTACACCTTC. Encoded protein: CASSQGPGGSNYGYTF.

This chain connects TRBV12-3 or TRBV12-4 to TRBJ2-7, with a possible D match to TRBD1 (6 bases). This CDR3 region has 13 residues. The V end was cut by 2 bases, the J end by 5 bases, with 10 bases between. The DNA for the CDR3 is TGTGCCAGCAGTTTAATACAGGGCCACGAGCAGTACTTC. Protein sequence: CASSLIQGHEQYF.

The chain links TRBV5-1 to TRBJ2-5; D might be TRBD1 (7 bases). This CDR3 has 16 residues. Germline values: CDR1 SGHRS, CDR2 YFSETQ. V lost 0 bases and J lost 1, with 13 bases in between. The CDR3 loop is CASSLDSGGTQETQYF. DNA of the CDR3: TGCGCCAGCAGCTTGGATTCAGGGGGGACCCAAGAGACCCAGTACTTC.

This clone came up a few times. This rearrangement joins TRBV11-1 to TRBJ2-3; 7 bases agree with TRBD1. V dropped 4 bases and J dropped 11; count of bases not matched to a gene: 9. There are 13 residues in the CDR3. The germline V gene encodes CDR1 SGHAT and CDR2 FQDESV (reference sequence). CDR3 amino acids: CASSSTRTGLQYF. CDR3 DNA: TGTGCCAGCAGCTCCACCCGGACAGGCCTGCAGTATTTT.

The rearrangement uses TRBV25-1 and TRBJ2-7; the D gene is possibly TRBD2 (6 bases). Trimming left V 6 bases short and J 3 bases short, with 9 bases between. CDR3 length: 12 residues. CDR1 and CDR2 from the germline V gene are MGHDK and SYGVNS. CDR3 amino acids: CASSAGLYEQYF. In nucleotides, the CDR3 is TGTGCCAGCAGCGCGGGGCTCTACGAGCAGTACTTC.

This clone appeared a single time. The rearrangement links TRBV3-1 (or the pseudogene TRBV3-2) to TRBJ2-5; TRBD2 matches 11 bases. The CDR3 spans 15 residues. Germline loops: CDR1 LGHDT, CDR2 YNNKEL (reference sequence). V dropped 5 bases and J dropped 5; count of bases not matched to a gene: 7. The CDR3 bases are TGTGCCAGCAGCACAATAGCGGGGGGGCCTGAGACCCAGTACTTC. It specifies CASSTIAGGPETQYF.